A single sample gave rise to the 15 T cell receptor beta chains below, sequenced in a study of spatial heterogeneity in lung cancer. Study-wide points: Higher tumor mutation counts went along with higher counts of expanded intratumoral alpha and beta TCRs.

Each CDR3 protein gets one entry after TCRdb re-called the 5' RACE reads with MiXCR. The sample consists of some 5,500 distinct CDR3 sequences, roughly a tenth of them appearing once. Antigens of these TCRs are unknown. This sample's time point: sample taken at primary tumor resection. The sequenced sample was lung tumor tissue, obtained at surgery. Receptors originate from a female donor with early-stage non-small cell lung cancer.

By sample fraction, this clonotype is medium-sized. The genes are TRBV29-1 and TRBJ1-1, with a possible D match to TRBD1 (6 bases). Per germline, CDR1 SQVTM and CDR2 ANQGSEA. The CDR3 totals 16 residues. Trimming shortened V by 0 bases and J by 0 bases, and 14 bases separated the two germline ends. This chain's CDR3 is CSVEDLGQGLNTEAFF. CDR3 sequence (DNA): TGCAGCGTTGAAGATCTTGGGCAGGGGTTGAACACTGAAGCTTTCTTT.

Ten or more counts support this clonotype. This chain joins TRBV7-2 and TRBJ2-6; D is uncertain. In germline, CDR1 is SGHTA, CDR2 FQGNSA. V was cut by 2 bases and J by 4 bases, with 6 bases left in between. The CDR3 covers 14 residues. The CDR3 loop is CASSLTQGANVLTF. CDR3 nucleotide sequence: TGTGCCAGCAGCTTAACTCAGGGGGCCAACGTCCTGACTTTC.

This clonotype was observed a handful of times. The chain couples TRBV18 to TRBJ1-5; maybe TRBD1 (6 bases). The CDR3 is made up of 16 amino acids. Germline V gene lookup returns CDR1 KGHSH and CDR2 LQKENI. The V gene lost 4 bases and the J gene lost 2 bases, with 15 bases spanning the gap. In DNA, the CDR3 is TGTGCCAGCTCACTCGATCAGGGGAAGGGCAATCAGCCCCAGCATTTT. Its protein is CASSLDQGKGNQPQHF.

This clonotype is classed as medium-sized (0.01 to 0.1%). The chain uses TRBV4-3 and TRBJ2-7, with D perhaps matching TRBD1 (6 bases). The CDR3 has 16 residues. Germline V CDR1 and CDR2: LGHNA, YSLEER. Trimming pared 1 base from V and 4 bases from J, leaving 17 bases between. The CDR3 DNA reads as TGCGCCAGCAGCCAAGGAGCTGGGACAACTGTTTACGAGCAGTACTTC. Residues: CASSQGAGTTVYEQYF.

This clonotype is medium-sized (0.01 to 0.1%) in the sample. CDR3 residues: CASSQGRRHSYEQYF. The CDR3 region has the DNA TGCGCCAGCAGCCAAGGCCGGAGGCACTCCTACGAGCAGTACTTC. This rearrangement joins TRBV4-3 to TRBJ2-7; D possibly corresponds to TRBD2 (5 bases). The CDR3 contains 15 residues. V was trimmed by 1 base and J by 0 bases, leaving 10 bases between them. Germline V gene sequence: CDR1 LGHNA, CDR2 YSLEER.

The chain links TRBV6-5 to TRBJ1-2, with D uncertain. This CDR3 is 15 amino acids long. With 7 bases removed from V and 2 bases from J, the gap between germline ends came to 17 bases. CDR1 and CDR2 from the germline V gene are MNHEY and SVGAGI. CDR3 sequence: CASTARAEQNYGYTF. As DNA, the CDR3 is TGTGCCAGCACTGCAAGGGCAGAACAAAACTATGGCTACACCTTC.

The chain joins TRBV14 to TRBJ1-1; D not resolved. The germline V gene has CDR1 SGHDN and CDR2 FVKESK. Trimming cost V 0 bases and J 1 base, with 15 bases left between them. The CDR3 is 17 amino acids. The CDR3 protein is CASSQDRVRGGNTEAFF. CDR3 DNA: TGTGCCAGCAGCCAAGATCGGGTTCGGGGAGGGAACACTGAAGCTTTCTTT.

In its sample, this clonotype ranks as medium-sized. The gene calls are TRBV27 and TRBJ1-3; D is undetermined. This CDR3 comprises 12 residues. CDR1 is MNHEY and CDR2 is SMNVEV in the germline V gene (reference sequence). Trimming pared 8 bases from V and 4 bases from J, leaving 9 bases between. The CDR3 DNA reads as TGTGCCAGCGCGGACCCAGGAAACACCATATATTTT. Amino acids: CASADPGNTIYF.

The J gene is TRBJ2-7, the V gene TRBV27; D ambiguous. The germline CDR1 and CDR2 sequences are MNHEY and SMNVEV (reference sequence). Trimming stripped 5 bases from V and 3 bases from J, with 11 bases between. CDR3 length: 13 amino acids. The CDR3 loop reads CASSPGSVYEQYF. Written as DNA, the CDR3 is TGTGCCAGCAGTCCCGGCTCTGTCTACGAGCAGTACTTC.

By share, this clonotype ranks as medium-sized. The gene calls are TRBV5-4 and TRBJ1-1; D gene ambiguous. This CDR3 contains 13 residues. The germline V gene encodes CDR1 SGHNT and CDR2 YYREEE (reference sequence). With 0 bases removed from V and 5 bases from J, the gap between germline ends came to 8 bases. CDR3 in DNA: TGTGCCAGCAGCTTGGTTGGGCGGACTGAAGCTTTCTTT. Its translation: CASSLVGRTEAFF.

In its sample, this clonotype ranks as medium-sized. The genes are TRBV5-1 and TRBJ1-6; 9 nucleotides match TRBD1. The germline V gene has CDR1 SGHRS and CDR2 YFSETQ. Trimming took 5 bases from V and 9 from J; bases not matched to a gene: 12. The CDR3 is made up of 16 amino acids. The DNA for the CDR3 is TGCGCCAGCAGGATAAGTCCGGGACAGGGAGTTTCACCCCTCCACTTT. It translates to CASRISPGQGVSPLHF.

By sample share, this clonotype is medium-sized (0.01 to 0.1%). The gene calls are TRBV5-6 and TRBJ1-1; 8 bases agree with TRBD1. V shed 4 bases and J 5 bases; nucleotides not matched to a gene: 13. The CDR3 runs to 16 residues. CDR1 and CDR2 from the germline V gene are SGHDT and YYEEEE. For the CDR3, the DNA is TGTGCCAGCAGCCCGTTGACAGGGGTCCGGGGAACTGAAGCTTTCTTT. Its protein product is CASSPLTGVRGTEAFF.

By share of the sample, this clonotype is medium-sized (0.01 to 0.1%). The rearrangement uses TRBV29-1 and TRBJ2-3; D call uncertain. Trimming took off 1 base at V and 1 base at J, with 9 bases between the two ends. CDR1 and CDR2 from the germline V gene are SQVTM and ANQGSEA. The CDR3 is 14 amino acids. This chain's CDR3 is CSVEGWQGTDTQYF. CDR3 sequence (DNA): TGCAGCGTTGAAGGGTGGCAGGGCACAGATACGCAGTATTTT.

The rearrangement links TRBV5-1 to TRBJ2-7; D gene ambiguous. Germline V gene data show CDR1 as SGHRS and CDR2 as YFSETQ. The CDR3 has 14 amino acids. The V end was cut by 0 bases, the J end by 2 bases, with 9 bases between. CDR3 bases: TGCGCCAGCAGCTTGGTGGCACAGCCCTACGAGCAGTACTTC. This encodes CASSLVAQPYEQYF.

This clonotype has at least ten counts. This chain joins TRBV18 and TRBJ1-3; TRBD1 is a possible D gene (5 bases). The CDR3 spans 16 residues. V was pared by 2 bases and J by 0 bases, with 11 bases between. From germline, CDR1 is KGHSH and CDR2 LQKENI. The DNA of the CDR3 is TGTGCCAGCTCACCAACACAGGAGAGCTCTGGAAACACCATATATTTT. This encodes CASSPTQESSGNTIYF.